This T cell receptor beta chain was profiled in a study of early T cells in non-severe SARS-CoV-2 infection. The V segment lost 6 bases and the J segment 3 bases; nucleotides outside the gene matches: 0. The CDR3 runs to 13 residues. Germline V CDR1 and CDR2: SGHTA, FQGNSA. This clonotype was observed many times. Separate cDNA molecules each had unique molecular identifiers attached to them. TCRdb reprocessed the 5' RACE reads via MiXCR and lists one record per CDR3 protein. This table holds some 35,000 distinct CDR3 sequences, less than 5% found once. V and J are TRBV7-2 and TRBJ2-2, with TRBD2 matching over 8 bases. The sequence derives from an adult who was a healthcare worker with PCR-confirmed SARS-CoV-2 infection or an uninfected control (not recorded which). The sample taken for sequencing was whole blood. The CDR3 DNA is TGTGCCAGCAGGGGACTAGACACCGGGGAGCTGTTTTTT. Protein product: CASRGLDTGELFF.